The 27 T cell receptor beta chains below all came from one sample that was sequenced in a study of blood T cell repertoires in COVID-19. Sequencing was performed with immunoSEQ multiplex PCR; in TCRdb, only in-frame clones are kept and a portion is missing. Found here are approximately 300,000 clones, approximately 92% of them singletons; the top ten hold 18%. The specimen sequenced was PBMCs or T cells enriched from blood (not recorded which). The receptors were sampled from a young woman who had recovered from COVID-19.

This chain joins TRBV3-1 (or the pseudogene TRBV3-2) and TRBJ1-2; D is uncertain. Trimming left V 4 bases short and J 7 bases short, with 16 bases between. The CDR3 consists of 14 residues. Germline-derived CDR1 and CDR2 are LGHDT and YNNKEL (reference sequence). This chain's CDR3 is CASSPDLGGFGYTF. CDR3 in DNA: TGTGCCAGCAGCCCGGACTTAGGAGGTTTTGGCTACACCTTC.

The chain joins TRBV28 to TRBJ2-7; 13 positions agree with TRBD2. The trim removed 5 bases at V and 7 bases at J, leaving 5 bases unmatched. This CDR3 spans 14 amino acids. CDR1 and CDR2 (germline): MDHEN, SYDVKM. CDR3: CASSLLAGGGEQYF. CDR3 nucleotides: TGTGCCAGCAGTCTACTAGCGGGAGGGGGTGAGCAGTACTTC.

This clone turned up a few times. The chain employs TRBV19 and TRBJ1-2; 12 bases agree with TRBD1. V lost 5 bases to trimming and J lost 5 bases; unmatched junction nucleotides: 12. This CDR3 is built from 17 residues. The germline CDR1 and CDR2 sequences are LNHDA and SQIVND (reference sequence). CDR3 loop: CASSAGTGGAGSYGYTF. In nucleotides, the CDR3 is TGTGCCAGTAGTGCCGGGACAGGGGGCGCGGGATCTTATGGCTACACCTTC. Full variable domain (rest looked up from reference TRBV19 and TRBJ1-2): DGGITQSPKYLFRKEGQNVTLSCEQNLNHDAMYWYRQDPGQGLRLIYYSQIVNDFQKGDIAEGYSVSREKKESFPLTVTSAQKNPTAFYLCASSAGTGGAGSYGYTFGSGTRLTVV.

The V call is TRBV3-1 (or the pseudogene TRBV3-2), the J call TRBJ1-2, with D possibly TRBD1 on 5 matching bases. CDR3 size: 13 residues. Germline assignment: CDR1 LGHDT and CDR2 YNNKEL (reference sequence). V lost 3 bases to trimming and J lost 7 bases, with 12 bases between them. The chain's CDR3 is CASSQGKGRGYTF. The CDR3 DNA follows: TGTGCCAGCAGCCAGGGTAAGGGGCGTGGCTACACCTTC.

The V gene is TRBV3-1 (or the pseudogene TRBV3-2), the J gene TRBJ1-1; D not certain. Per the germline V gene, CDR1 is LGHDT and CDR2 is YNNKEL (reference sequence). Between the trimmed V and J ends, which lost 2 bases and 1 base, there was a span of 17 bases. CDR3 length equals 17 residues. The CDR3 DNA sequence: TGTGCCAGCAGCCAATTACGGTTAGAGGAATCGAACACTGAAGCTTTCTTT. Its protein is CASSQLRLEESNTEAFF.

V usage is TRBV5-4 and J usage is TRBJ2-3; 7 positions match TRBD1. J was trimmed by 2 bases and V by 1 base; bases with no gene match: 4. CDR3 length: 15 amino acids. CDR1 is SGHNT, CDR2 YYREEE, per germline (reference sequence). CDR3: CASSLLDRATDTQYF. In DNA form, the CDR3 reads TGTGCCAGCAGCTTGTTAGACAGGGCCACAGATACGCAGTATTTT.

To note about this clone: The junction departs from germline at one end; a sequencing error may be responsible. The chain carries TRBV7-7 and TRBJ2-5; D call uncertain. The germline CDR1 and CDR2 sequences are SSHAT and FNYEAQ (reference sequence). This CDR3 comprises 16 residues. The CDR3 region is CASSLAPGLYQETQYF. Written as DNA, the CDR3 is TGTGCTAGCAGCTTAGCACCCGGTCTGTACCAAGAGACCCAGTACTTC.

The chain combines TRBV27 with TRBJ2-1; 10 bases map to TRBD2. J lost 3 bases, V lost 5 bases, and 4 bases had no gene match. CDR1 is MNHEY and CDR2 is SMNVEV in the germline V gene (reference sequence). This CDR3 spans 15 amino acids. The CDR3 loop is CASSDGTSVYNEQFF. For the CDR3, the DNA is TGTGCCAGCAGTGACGGGACTAGCGTCTACAATGAGCAGTTCTTC.

The chain links TRBV28 to TRBJ2-2; no reliable D call. Germline values: CDR1 MDHEN, CDR2 SYDVKM. The CDR3 spans 13 residues. The V end lost 4 bases, the J end lost 4 bases, and 7 bases lay between the germline ends. The CDR3 spells CASSSDTTGELFF. The DNA of the CDR3 is TGTGCCAGCAGTTCCGACACCACCGGGGAGCTGTTTTTT.

This clone occurred once. The rearrangement joins TRBV28 to TRBJ2-7, with D uncertain. The V end was cut by 2 bases, the J end by 2 bases, with 4 bases between. This CDR3 has 12 amino acids. Germline V gene lookup returns CDR1 MDHEN and CDR2 SYDVKM. The CDR3: CASSLIAYEQYF. The CDR3, as DNA: TGTGCCAGCAGTTTAATCGCCTACGAGCAGTACTTC.

The chain employs TRBV4-1 and TRBJ1-6, with a tentative D call TRBD1 (6 bases). V lost 1 base to trimming and J lost 5 bases, with 12 bases between them. The CDR3 has 16 residues. The germline V gene has CDR1 MGHRA and CDR2 YSYEKL. The CDR3 here is CASSQVRDTDNSPLHF. CDR3 in DNA: TGCGCCAGCAGCCAAGTCCGGGACACTGATAATTCACCCCTCCACTTT.

J is TRBJ1-4 and V is TRBV7-9; D ambiguous. Trimming removed 2 bases from V and 8 bases from J, with 9 bases in between. Per the germline V gene, CDR1 is SEHNR and CDR2 is FQNEAQ (reference sequence). The CDR3 loop spans 13 amino acids. The CDR3 region is CASSLMEAEKLFF. CDR3 bases: TGTGCCAGCAGCTTAATGGAGGCGGAAAAACTGTTTTTT.

This chain links TRBV7-9 with TRBJ2-1; 8 bases map to TRBD2. In germline, CDR1 is SEHNR, CDR2 FQNEAQ (reference sequence). The CDR3 has 15 residues. V trimming: 7 bases; J trimming: 8 bases; junction bases outside the gene matches: 13. CDR3 in amino acids: CASTQGLALSYEQFF. The CDR3 DNA reads as TGTGCCAGCACCCAAGGACTAGCCTTGAGCTATGAGCAGTTCTTC.

The V gene is TRBV27, the J gene TRBJ2-3; 14 bases fit TRBD2. Unmatched junction bases numbered 6, after V lost 4 bases and J lost 6 bases. CDR3 size: 16 residues. CDR1 is MNHEY and CDR2 is SMNVEV in the germline V gene (reference sequence). The CDR3: CASSSWTSGGWDTQYF. CDR3 nucleotides: TGTGCCAGCAGTTCCTGGACTAGCGGGGGGTGGGATACGCAGTATTTT.

The rearrangement links TRBV28 to TRBJ2-5; a possible D gene is TRBD1 (6 bases). The V gene lost 6 bases and the J gene lost 5 bases, with 16 bases spanning the gap. The CDR3 has 14 amino acids. The germline CDR1 and CDR2 sequences are MDHEN and SYDVKM. CDR3 bases: TGTGCCAGCAGCACACCCCAGGGGTGGGAGACCCAGTACTTC. Residues: CASSTPQGWETQYF.

The chain uses TRBV19 and TRBJ2-3; maybe TRBD2 (7 bases). Germline assignment: CDR1 LNHDA and CDR2 SQIVND (reference sequence). The CDR3 has 14 amino acids. V lost 2 bases to trimming and J lost 4 bases, with 10 bases between them. CDR3 amino acids: CASSIQGRADTQYF. CDR3 coding DNA: TGTGCCAGTAGTATACAGGGGAGGGCAGATACGCAGTATTTT.

The chain employs TRBV18 and TRBJ2-7; possible D gene TRBD1, 5 bases. The CDR3 runs 16 residues. Germline lookup yields CDR1 KGHSH and CDR2 LQKENI. The ends were cut back, 2 bases at V and 3 bases at J, with 17 bases in the middle. The CDR3 region is CASSPGAQGAGYEQYF. For the CDR3, the DNA is TGTGCCAGCTCACCAGGGGCCCAGGGTGCCGGCTACGAGCAGTACTTC.

The chain recombines TRBV7-9 with TRBJ1-5; D remains ambiguous. The V gene lost 7 bases and the J gene lost 3 bases, with 7 bases spanning the gap. The V gene's germline CDR1 is SEHNR and CDR2 FQNEAQ (reference sequence). This CDR3 is built from 12 residues. CDR3 DNA: TGTGCCAGCAACGGGTACAATCAGCCCCAGCATTTT. This codes for CASNGYNQPQHF.

This chain joins TRBV5-1 and TRBJ2-3; a weak D match, TRBD2 (7 bases). CDR1 and CDR2 (germline): SGHRS, YFSETQ. CDR3 length equals 18 residues. The V end lost 3 bases, the J end lost 3 bases, and 23 bases lay between the germline ends. The CDR3 coding sequence is TGCGCCAGCAGCTATTACCCAGAGGGGGGAGGGAGTACAGATACGCAGTATTTT. It translates to CASSYYPEGGGSTDTQYF.

The chain is built from TRBV11-2 and TRBJ1-1, with D unresolved. Germline values: CDR1 SGHAT, CDR2 FQNNGV. V lost 5 bases and J 0 bases, leaving 13 bases between the germline ends. The CDR3 is 15 residues long. DNA of the CDR3: TGTGCCAGCAGCGTCGGCAGCGGTATGAACACTGAAGCTTTCTTT. Protein sequence: CASSVGSGMNTEAFF.

The CDR3 protein is CASRVGQLLNTEAFF. CDR3 DNA: TGTGCCAGCAGGGTCGGACAGCTCTTGAACACTGAAGCTTTCTTT. The chain has TRBV28 and TRBJ1-1; perhaps TRBD1 as D (6 bases). This CDR3 has 15 residues. V lost 6 bases, J lost 0 bases, and 14 bases lay in between. From germline, CDR1 is MDHEN and CDR2 SYDVKM. Together with reference TRBV28 and TRBJ1-1, the CDR3 gives the full variable domain: DVKVTQSSRYLVKRTGEKVFLECVQDMDHENMFWYRQDPGLGLRLIYFSYDVKMKEKGDIPEGYSVSREKKERFSLILESASTNQTSMYLCASRVGQLLNTEAFFGQGTRLTVV.

The V gene is TRBV6-2 or TRBV6-3, the J gene TRBJ1-1; maybe TRBD1 (5 bases). This CDR3 comprises 13 residues. Trimming removed 5 bases from V and 4 bases from J, with 11 bases in between. CDR1 and CDR2 from the germline V gene are MNHEY and SVGEGT. DNA for the CDR3: TGTGCCAGCAGTAGGGGACTCGGCACTGAAGCTTTCTTT. Translated: CASSRGLGTEAFF.

The J gene is TRBJ1-2, the V gene TRBV4-1; weak D call: TRBD1 (6 bases). Trimming took off 4 bases at V and 2 bases at J, with 20 bases between the two ends. The CDR3 contains 17 residues. Germline CDR1 MGHRA, CDR2 YSYEKL. The CDR3 DNA sequence: TGCGCCAGCAGCCCATGGGGGCAGCTCGAACGAAACTATGGCTACACCTTC. The encoded protein is CASSPWGQLERNYGYTF.

V and J are TRBV7-2 and TRBJ1-2; D is uncertain. CDR1 is SGHTA, CDR2 FQGNSA, per germline. The CDR3 is 14 residues long. Trimming left V 1 base short and J 3 bases short, with 9 bases between. CDR3 nucleotides: TGTGCCAGCAGCTTAGGCCGGCAGGACTATGGCTACACCTTC. It encodes CASSLGRQDYGYTF.

J is TRBJ2-5 and V is TRBV19; 11 positions match TRBD1. The germline V gene encodes CDR1 LNHDA and CDR2 SQIVND (reference sequence). The CDR3 length is 14 residues. V gave up 6 bases and J gave up 5 bases; unmatched junction bases: 5. CDR3 sequence: CASRKDRGLETQYF. The CDR3 DNA is TGTGCCAGTAGAAAGGACAGGGGGCTGGAGACCCAGTACTTC.

The V call is TRBV5-5, the J call TRBJ1-1; no clear D. Germline V gene lookup returns CDR1 SGHKS and CDR2 YYEKEE (reference sequence). Trimming took off 4 bases at V and 7 bases at J, with 14 bases between the two ends. The CDR3 length is 13 residues. The CDR3 spells CASSLDLSGEAFF. CDR3 bases: TGTGCCAGCAGCCTTGACTTGTCCGGTGAAGCTTTCTTT.

The chain uses TRBV2 and TRBJ2-1, with 11 bases matching TRBD2. Germline trimming cut 6 bases from V and 5 bases from J; bases unmatched to any gene: 6. Germline assignment: CDR1 SNHLY and CDR2 FYNNEI. The CDR3 has 15 residues. The CDR3 coding sequence is TGTGCCAGCAGCGCATTAGCGGGAGGGGACAATGAGCAGTTCTTC. Its translation: CASSALAGGDNEQFF.